The 6 T cell receptor beta chains listed next were all sequenced from one sample in a study of blood T cell repertoires in COVID-19. Sequencing was performed with immunoSEQ multiplex PCR; in TCRdb, only in-frame clones are kept and a portion is missing. The sample has approximately 210,000 clones; 84% are singletons. The sample taken for sequencing was peripheral blood. Receptors originate from a woman aged 45-65 years with active or convalescent COVID-19.

This clone has only one observation. The rearrangement joins TRBV7-3 to TRBJ1-2; 7 nucleotides align to TRBD1. Losses at the gene ends were 0 bases for V and 7 bases for J; bases not matched to a gene: 8. Germline lookup yields CDR1 SGHTA and CDR2 FQGTGA. The CDR3 runs to 15 residues. CDR3 nucleotides: TGTGCCAGCAGCTTAACGGCGGGCAGGGGGTCTGGCTACACCTTC. Translating gives CASSLTAGRGSGYTF.

A single count supports this clone. The CDR3 loop reads CASSYPRRLAGPRDTQYF. CDR3 coding DNA: TGTGCCAGCAGTTACCCGAGGAGACTAGCGGGACCGAGAGATACGCAGTATTTT. V gene TRBV6-2 or TRBV6-3 combines with J gene TRBJ2-3; 11 nucleotides match TRBD2. CDR3 length: 18 amino acids. V dropped 2 bases and J dropped 5; count of bases not matched to a gene: 12. Germline V gene lookup returns CDR1 MNHEY and CDR2 SVGEGT.

This chain uses TRBV6-6 with TRBJ1-4; 8 bases are a match to TRBD1. CDR1 MNHNY and CDR2 SVGAGI come from the germline V gene (reference sequence). The CDR3 runs 14 residues. V dropped 6 bases and J dropped 12; count of bases not matched to a gene: 12. CDR3 residues: CASSQGAESGQLFF. As DNA, the CDR3 is TGTGCCAGCAGCCAGGGGGCAGAATCCGGTCAACTGTTTTTT.

The chain carries TRBV3-1 (or the pseudogene TRBV3-2) and TRBJ1-3; D not resolved. Germline CDR1 LGHDT, CDR2 YNNKEL (reference sequence). V was shortened by 1 base and J by 5 bases, with 15 bases between the two germline ends. This CDR3 comprises 16 residues. The CDR3 coding sequence is TGTGCCAGCAGCCAAGGGAGCGGGATTAGTCGAAACACCATATATTTT. Translated: CASSQGSGISRNTIYF.

The gene calls are TRBV10-3 and TRBJ2-7; TRBD2 agrees at 9 bases. Germline assignment: CDR1 ENHRY and CDR2 SYGVKD. Losses at the gene ends were 5 bases for V and 2 bases for J; bases not matched to a gene: 4. This CDR3 comprises 14 residues. DNA of the CDR3: TGTGCCATCAGTCCCGCTAGCGGGGCCTACGAGCAGTACTTC. Its translation is CAISPASGAYEQYF.

The gene calls are TRBV5-1 and TRBJ2-1, with 12 bases aligning to TRBD2. The V gene end was trimmed by 4 bases and the J gene end by 8 bases; junction bases not matched to a gene: 7. Germline loops: CDR1 SGHRS, CDR2 YFSETQ. The CDR3 loop spans 15 amino acids. CDR3 protein: CASSPLAGGPHEQFF. CDR3 DNA: TGCGCCAGCAGCCCTCTAGCGGGGGGGCCCCATGAGCAGTTCTTC.